A selection of T cell receptor beta chains follows, all from one sample in a study of T-cell reconstitution after alpha-beta-depleted transplantation in children. Using its own MiXCR run on the PCR reads, TCRdb lists one record per CDR3 protein. The sample holds approximately 980,000 distinct CDR3 sequences, around 30% seen once. The starting material was PBMCs, mostly from graft donor cells, obtained 360 days after TCRalphabeta/CD19-depleted stem cell transplant. These TCRs come from a boy less than two years old who had a stem cell transplant for SCID, so the T cells may come from the graft donor. Each CDR3 is given with its conserved first and last residue. D genes are given only for firm matches. Clone size is shown for a subset of rows, as once, few, many or a class of expanded clone.

J: TRBJ2-1; V: TRBV5-1; size: NA; D: NA; CDR3: CASSSTAGNFYVHEQFF; DNA: TGCGCCAGCAGCTCGACCGCAGGGAATTTCTATGTGCATGAGCAGTTCTTC
J: TRBJ2-1; V: TRBV5-1; size: many; D: NA; CDR3: CASTYRPYNEQFF; DNA: TGCGCCAGCACCTATAGACCCTACAATGAGCAGTTCTTC
J: TRBJ2-1; V: TRBV7-8; size: few; D: NA; CDR3: CASSPQSGGLGEQFF; DNA: TGTGCCAGCAGCCCCCAATCGGGGGGCCTCGGTGAGCAGTTCTTC
J: TRBJ2-3; V: TRBV5-1; size: few; D: NA; CDR3: CASSRGLERTDTQYF; DNA: TGCGCCAGCAGCCGCGGACTGGAGCGCACAGATACGCAGTATTTT
J: TRBJ2-3; V: TRBV10-3; size: NA; D: TRBD2; CDR3: CAISRTSGDTDTQYF; DNA: TGTGCCATCAGCCGGACTAGCGGGGACACAGATACGCAGTATTTT
J: TRBJ2-5; V: TRBV20-1; size: few; D: TRBD2; CDR3: CSACNPGLAGGWGETQYF; DNA: TGCAGTGCATGTAACCCGGGACTAGCGGGGGGATGGGGCGAGACCCAGTACTTC
J: TRBJ2-2; V: TRBV27; size: many; D: TRBD2; CDR3: CASSPWTSSTGELFF; DNA: TGTGCCAGCAGTCCCTGGACTAGCTCCACCGGGGAGCTGTTTTTT
J: TRBJ2-5; V: TRBV7-8; size: NA; D: TRBD2; CDR3: CASSPPGLAGGTQYF; DNA: TGTGCCAGCAGTCCTCCGGGACTAGCAGGAGGGACCCAGTACTTC
J: TRBJ2-1; V: TRBV10-3; size: few; D: NA; CDR3: CAISQGTGGVDEQFF; DNA: TGTGCCATCAGTCAGGGAACGGGGGGCGTCGATGAGCAGTTCTTC
J: TRBJ1-2; V: TRBV3-1; size: NA; D: NA; CDR3: CASSHHTGDGYTF; DNA: TGTGCCAGCAGCCACCACACAGGTGATGGCTACACCTTC
J: TRBJ2-1; V: TRBV27; size: NA; D: TRBD2; CDR3: CASSWTSGDWNEQFF; DNA: TGTGCCAGCAGTTGGACTAGCGGGGATTGGAATGAGCAGTTCTTC
J: TRBJ2-3; V: TRBV20-1; size: few; D: TRBD1; CDR3: CSSGGPSPPTDTQYF; DNA: TGCAGCTCAGGGGGCCCATCTCCACCCACAGATACGCAGTATTTT
J: TRBJ2-1; V: TRBV7-3; size: few; D: NA; CDR3: CASSPGQRGNEQFF; DNA: TGTGCCAGCAGCCCGGGACAAAGGGGCAATGAGCAGTTCTTC
J: TRBJ2-2; V: TRBV12-3/TRBV12-4; size: few; D: TRBD2; CDR3: CASSLLAGAPGELFF; DNA: TGTGCCAGCAGTTTACTAGCGGGGGCTCCCGGGGAGCTGTTTTTT
J: TRBJ1-2; V: TRBV7-8; size: NA; D: TRBD1; CDR3: CASSLVATFRDSLNYGYTF; DNA: TGTGCCAGCAGCTTAGTTGCTACTTTCCGGGACAGCCTTAACTATGGCTACACCTTC
J: TRBJ2-3; V: TRBV10-3; size: few; D: NA; CDR3: CAIRGPREDTQYF; DNA: TGTGCCATCCGAGGTCCCCGGGAAGATACGCAGTATTTT
J: TRBJ2-7; V: TRBV5-1; size: few; D: TRBD1; CDR3: CASSGQGYSYEQYF; DNA: TGCGCCAGCAGCGGACAGGGTTATTCCTACGAGCAGTACTTC
J: TRBJ2-3; V: TRBV5-1; size: once; D: NA; CDR3: CASSLASRREGKLYGTDTQYF; DNA: TGCGCCAGCAGCTTGGCCAGTAGAAGGGAAGGCAAACTATACGGCACAGATACGCAGTATTTT
J: TRBJ2-5; V: TRBV7-2; size: few; D: TRBD1; CDR3: CASSLVGDRALETQYF; DNA: TGTGCCAGCAGCTTAGTCGGGGACAGGGCCTTAGAGACCCAGTACTTC
J: TRBJ2-7; V: TRBV15; size: few; D: NA; CDR3: CATSRETNNYEQYF; DNA: TGTGCCACCAGCAGAGAGACAAATAACTACGAGCAGTACTTC
J: TRBJ2-1; V: TRBV6-2/TRBV6-3; size: NA; D: NA; CDR3: CASSSAVSYNEQFF; DNA: TGTGCCAGCAGTTCTGCAGTTTCCTACAATGAGCAGTTCTTC
J: TRBJ2-7; V: TRBV18; size: few; D: TRBD1; CDR3: CASSPPGQPTVNEQYF; DNA: TGTGCCAGCTCACCACCGGGACAGCCAACGGTCAACGAGCAGTACTTC
J: TRBJ2-2; V: TRBV5-5; size: many; D: NA; CDR3: CASSAGSFGELFF; DNA: TGTGCCAGCAGCGCCGGGTCATTCGGGGAGCTGTTTTTT
J: TRBJ2-2; V: TRBV12-5; size: few; D: NA; CDR3: CASGSSATGELFF; DNA: TGTGCTAGTGGTTCCAGTGCGACCGGGGAGCTGTTTTTT
J: TRBJ2-3; V: TRBV12-3/TRBV12-4; size: few; D: TRBD2; CDR3: CASSSYLAGSTDTQYF; DNA: TGTGCCAGCAGTTCGTACCTAGCGGGGAGCACAGATACGCAGTATTTT
J: TRBJ2-3; V: TRBV19; size: NA; D: TRBD2; CDR3: CASRAAFGTSGTDTQYF; DNA: TGTGCCAGTAGGGCTGCCTTCGGGACTAGCGGCACAGATACGCAGTATTTT